The entry that follows covers one TCR beta chain sequence. The antigen is not known. TCRdb recomputed calls from the 5' RACE reads with MiXCR, one row per CDR3 protein. The sample gives roughly 100,000 distinct CDR3 sequences, around 24% of which show up once; 9% to 15% is in the top ten. The sample is drawn from a study of CD8 T cells in ankylosing spondylitis. Germline V CDR1 and CDR2: SGDLS, YYNGEE. The germline V and J ends were trimmed by 2 bases and 4 bases, with 22 bases remaining between them. This CDR3 spans 18 amino acids. Study findings and constraints: What appeared characteristic of ankylosing spondylitis blood was a TCR beta motif of fewer than ten highly homologous variants. A CD8+ phenotype characterized the disease-linked clones, which were relatively rare in peripheral blood. Significantly higher representation of disease-linked clones was reported for matched ankylosing spondylitis synovial fluid.

The rearrangement joins TRBV9 to TRBJ1-3; D might be TRBD1 (6 bases). The receptor was derived from a male donor with ankylosing spondylitis. The sequencing sample was made of synovial fluid, either unsorted or a sorted T cell fraction (not recorded which). The DNA of the CDR3 is TGTGCCAGCAGCGTCGCCAGGGGCCTCCCGGGATCGGGAAACACCATATATTTT. It specifies CASSVARGLPGSGNTIYF.